These 5 T cell receptor beta chains were sequenced from one sample in a study of response to subunit inactivated influenza vaccine. TCRdb processed the RT-PCR reads anew with MiXCR; each CDR3 protein has one entry. The data hold approximately 730,000 distinct CDR3 sequences, with over 11% observed a single time. Sequenced here: PBMCs from blood, sampled around two weeks before vaccination. Receptors originate from a middle-aged man who received an inactivated influenza vaccine.

This clonotype was seen a few times. The J gene is TRBJ2-2, the V gene TRBV5-1; the D is unclear. Germline V gives CDR1 SGHRS, CDR2 YFSETQ. The CDR3 contains 15 residues. Trimming removed 0 bases from V and 6 bases from J, with 12 bases in between. The CDR3 DNA is TGCGCCAGCAGCTTGGGGCGGATCGGGTCCGGGGAGCTGTTTTTT. Amino acid sequence: CASSLGRIGSGELFF.

The chain carries TRBV20-1 and TRBJ2-5; TRBD1 is a possible D gene (6 bases). The CDR3 spans 11 residues. Trimming removed 6 bases from V and 5 bases from J, with 10 bases in between. Germline V gene lookup returns CDR1 DFQATT and CDR2 SNEGSKA (reference sequence). CDR3 nucleotide sequence: TGCAGTGCGTGGGGACACGAGACCCAGTACTTC. Translated, it gives CSAWGHETQYF.

In this sample, this clonotype turned up a few times. This chain connects TRBV7-8 to TRBJ1-2; TRBD1 matches at 7 bases. Germline assignment: CDR1 SGHVS and CDR2 FQNEAQ. The length of the CDR3 is 16 residues. The trim removed 5 bases at V and 4 bases at J, leaving 13 bases unmatched. In DNA form, the CDR3 reads TGTGCCAGCAGCGATATGGGCAGGGGGGGACCCTATGGCTACACCTTC. Its protein product is CASSDMGRGGPYGYTF.

V usage is TRBV24-1 and J usage is TRBJ2-1, with 8 bases that match TRBD2. The CDR3 spans 17 residues. Germline V CDR1 and CDR2: KGHDR, SFDVKD. The J segment lost 2 bases and the V segment lost 5 bases, leaving 10 bases of the junction unmatched. CDR3 in amino acids: CATSALPGTSPYNEQFF. The CDR3 region has the DNA TGTGCCACCAGTGCATTACCCGGGACTAGTCCCTACAATGAGCAGTTCTTC.

This chain joins TRBV20-1 and TRBJ1-1; weak D call: TRBD1 (5 bases). Germline values: CDR1 DFQATT, CDR2 SNEGSKA (reference sequence). The CDR3 is 15 residues long. V lost 3 bases and J lost 4, with 18 bases in between. CDR3 in DNA: TGCAGTGCTAGGGACTCGATCGGGGGGGGCACTGAAGCTTTCTTT. It specifies CSARDSIGGGTEAFF.